The TCR beta chain described here comes from a study of cytomegalovirus exposure and HLA in healthy donors. Across the whole study: HLA-typed donors were the source of about 85 million unique TCRs, which an early data release held.

Turning to this clone: Its target is unknown.

Study results and caveats: The classifier reportedly diagnosed cytomegalovirus status with high sensitivity and specificity. It was only CMV serostatus that was available as immune exposure information.

The PCR had 60 Vbeta and 13 Jbeta primers. Profiling relied on immunoSEQ multiplex PCR, and the TCRdb table lists in-frame clones only, not all of them. The data hold over 150,000 clones, with roughly 80% observed a single time. Specimen: PBMCs. The clonotype was recovered from a woman aged 45-60 years in good health and CMV-seropositive.

The CDR3 sequence is CASSGAGGLVELFF. CDR3 bases: TGTGCCAGCAGTGGCGCCGGTGGGCTTGTGGAGCTGTTTTTT. The chain recombines TRBV25-1 with TRBJ2-2; D not resolved. V lost 4 bases and J lost 10, with 16 bases in between. Per germline, CDR1 MGHDK and CDR2 SYGVNS. CDR3 length: 14 residues.